A selection of T cell receptor beta chains follows, all from one sample in a study of Graves' ophthalmopathy and Graves' hyperthyroidism. One entry per CDR3 protein results from TCRdb running MiXCR on the multiplex PCR reads. Of about 220,000 distinct CDR3 sequences listed, roughly a fifth are singletons. The specimen was peripheral blood. The receptor source for this set is a woman aged 50 to 60 with Graves' ophthalmopathy. The CDR3 runs from the conserved cysteine through the conserved F or W. The order of the fields is CDR3 length, J gene, clone size, D gene, V gene, CDR3 protein, CDR3 DNA. A D gene is named only where the DNA matches it firmly. Rows may omit the clone size; those that give it use once, few, many or a size class.

length: 13
J: TRBJ1-1
size: many
D: -
V: TRBV28
CDR3: CASSSRGHREAFF
DNA: TGTGCCAGCAGTTCTCGTGGACACCGTGAAGCTTTCTTT

length: 15
J: TRBJ2-5
size: many
D: TRBD1
V: TRBV12-3/TRBV12-4
CDR3: CASSLGQGHQETQYF
DNA: TGTGCCAGCAGTTTGGGACAGGGGCACCAAGAGACCCAGTACTTC

length: 12
J: TRBJ1-2
size: -
D: TRBD1
V: TRBV6-1
CDR3: CASREGAGGYTF
DNA: TGTGCCAGCAGGGAGGGGGCAGGTGGCTACACCTTC

length: 13
J: TRBJ1-5
size: many
D: -
V: TRBV19
CDR3: CASSIGENQPQHF
DNA: TGTGCCAGTAGTATAGGAGAAAATCAGCCCCAGCATTTT

length: 13
J: TRBJ2-7
size: -
D: -
V: TRBV6-2/TRBV6-3
CDR3: CASSLDSLGEQYF
DNA: TGTGCCAGCAGTCTGGACAGTCTTGGCGAGCAGTACTTC

length: 13
J: TRBJ1-2
size: many
D: TRBD1
V: TRBV20-1
CDR3: CSVKGQGDYGYTF
DNA: TGCAGTGTTAAAGGCCAGGGGGACTATGGCTACACCTTC

length: 15
J: TRBJ1-6
size: many
D: -
V: TRBV15
CDR3: CATSRVEPTTSPLHF
DNA: TGTGCCACCAGCAGAGTGGAACCCACGACTTCACCCCTCCACTTT

length: 14
J: TRBJ2-7
size: -
D: -
V: TRBV6-1
CDR3: CASNEVLESYEQYF
DNA: TGTGCCAGCAACGAGGTACTGGAGTCCTACGAGCAGTACTTC

length: 16
J: TRBJ2-5
size: many
D: TRBD2
V: TRBV10-2
CDR3: CASRNPGTSGLETQYF
DNA: TGCGCCAGCAGGAACCCTGGGACTAGCGGGCTAGAGACCCAGTACTTC

length: 14
J: TRBJ1-6
size: many
D: -
V: TRBV6-1
CDR3: CASSKGQNNSPLHF
DNA: TGTGCCAGCAGTAAAGGACAGAATAATTCACCCCTCCACTTT

length: 13
J: TRBJ1-2
size: many
D: -
V: TRBV19
CDR3: CASSITGQAKNTF
DNA: TGTGCCAGTAGTATTACGGGACAAGCTAAGAACACCTTC

length: 16
J: TRBJ1-5
size: -
D: -
V: TRBV12-3/TRBV12-4
CDR3: CASVREVGASSQPQHF
DNA: TGTGCCAGCGTCAGGGAGGTTGGGGCATCAAGTCAGCCCCAGCATTTT

length: 16
J: TRBJ2-7
size: few
D: TRBD2
V: TRBV2
CDR3: CASSPPTSLTNYEQYF
DNA: TGTGCCAGCAGCCCTCCGACTAGCCTTACAAACTACGAGCAGTACTTC

length: 14
J: TRBJ2-7
size: many
D: TRBD2
V: TRBV10-3
CDR3: CAISVLAGGYEQYF
DNA: TGTGCCATCAGTGTTCTAGCGGGAGGTTACGAGCAGTACTTC

length: 15
J: TRBJ1-2
size: many
D: -
V: TRBV6-1
CDR3: CASRTGRGRTYGYTF
DNA: TGTGCCAGCAGGACCGGGCGGGGGAGAACCTATGGCTACACCTTC

length: 14
J: TRBJ2-5
size: many
D: -
V: TRBV6-1
CDR3: CASSEVFAQETQYF
DNA: TGTGCCAGCAGTGAAGTATTTGCCCAAGAGACCCAGTACTTC

length: 17
J: TRBJ2-5
size: once
D: TRBD2
V: TRBV12-3/TRBV12-4
CDR3: CASSPRLAGEPGETQYF
DNA: TGTGCCAGCAGTCCAAGACTAGCGGGAGAACCCGGAGAGACCCAGTACTTC

length: 14
J: TRBJ2-7
size: many
D: -
V: TRBV20-1
CDR3: CSATGIAASYEQYF
DNA: TGCAGTGCTACGGGGATAGCGGCCTCCTACGAGCAGTACTTC

length: 15
J: TRBJ2-7
size: many
D: TRBD2
V: TRBV6-5
CDR3: CASSYSGAGVLEQYF
DNA: TGTGCCAGCAGTTACTCGGGAGCGGGAGTACTCGAGCAGTACTTC

length: 16
J: TRBJ2-7
size: many
D: -
V: TRBV6-2/TRBV6-3
CDR3: CASSFSPVRGLYEQYF
DNA: TGTGCCAGCAGTTTCTCCCCAGTCCGAGGGCTCTACGAGCAGTACTTC

length: 13
J: TRBJ2-7
size: -
D: -
V: TRBV7-3
CDR3: CASSPGAAGEQYF
DNA: TGTGCCAGCAGCCCCGGGGCTGCTGGGGAGCAGTACTTC

length: 12
J: TRBJ2-2
size: many
D: -
V: TRBV27
CDR3: CASSVVPGELFF
DNA: TGTGCCAGCAGTGTAGTCCCCGGGGAGCTGTTTTTT

length: 14
J: TRBJ2-5
size: many
D: TRBD2
V: TRBV5-1
CDR3: CASRQGLAKETQYF
DNA: TGCGCCAGCAGACAGGGACTAGCGAAAGAGACCCAGTACTTC

length: 14
J: TRBJ2-7
size: many
D: TRBD1
V: TRBV6-1
CDR3: CASSGGTGPYEQYF
DNA: TGTGCCAGCAGTGGGGGGACAGGACCCTACGAGCAGTACTTC

length: 13
J: TRBJ1-1
size: -
D: -
V: TRBV6-2/TRBV6-3
CDR3: CASSYSEGTEAFF
DNA: TGTGCCAGCAGTTACTCAGAGGGCACTGAAGCTTTCTTT

length: 14
J: TRBJ2-2
size: few
D: -
V: TRBV10-3
CDR3: CAIMRQGGTGELFF
DNA: TGTGCCATCATGCGGCAGGGAGGTACCGGGGAGCTGTTTTTT

length: 13
J: TRBJ1-1
size: many
D: TRBD1
V: TRBV13
CDR3: CASSSRTGGRAFF
DNA: TGTGCCAGCAGCTCTAGGACAGGGGGGCGAGCTTTCTTT

length: 14
J: TRBJ1-1
size: many
D: -
V: TRBV5-1
CDR3: CASTPTGDYTEAFF
DNA: TGCGCCAGCACCCCTACGGGCGACTACACTGAAGCTTTCTTT

length: 14
J: TRBJ2-4
size: many
D: -
V: TRBV7-2
CDR3: CASSLSAAKNIQYF
DNA: TGTGCCAGCAGCTTATCGGCAGCCAAAAACATTCAGTACTTC

length: 16
J: TRBJ1-1
size: many
D: -
V: TRBV28
CDR3: CASSLYREALNTEAFF
DNA: TGTGCCAGCAGTTTATACCGAGAGGCCTTGAACACTGAAGCTTTCTTT

length: 14
J: TRBJ2-7
size: -
D: -
V: TRBV28
CDR3: CASSLGRVGGEQYF
DNA: TGTGCCAGCAGTTTAGGCAGGGTGGGTGGCGAGCAGTACTTC

length: 11
J: TRBJ1-1
size: many
D: -
V: TRBV20-1
CDR3: CRPSQNTEAFF
DNA: TGCAGGCCGTCACAGAACACTGAAGCTTTCTTT

length: 15
J: TRBJ1-2
size: many
D: -
V: TRBV9
CDR3: CASSVDRQNNYGYTF
DNA: TGTGCCAGCAGCGTAGACAGGCAAAATAACTATGGCTACACCTTC

length: 15
J: TRBJ2-7
size: many
D: -
V: TRBV20-1
CDR3: CSATRPGLPKWEQYF
DNA: TGCAGTGCTACCCGCCCCGGCCTCCCAAAGTGGGAGCAGTACTTC

length: 13
J: TRBJ1-1
size: many
D: -
V: TRBV9
CDR3: CASSVEGRSEAFF
DNA: TGTGCCAGCAGCGTAGAGGGTAGGTCTGAAGCTTTCTTT

length: 16
J: TRBJ2-5
size: -
D: -
V: TRBV6-5
CDR3: CASSYSGAGYQETQYF
DNA: TGTGCCAGCAGTTACTCGGGGGCGGGGTACCAAGAGACCCAGTACTTC

length: 15
J: TRBJ1-1
size: -
D: TRBD1
V: TRBV12-3/TRBV12-4
CDR3: CASSFGDRGWTEALF
DNA: TGTGCCAGCAGTTTCGGGGACAGGGGTTGGACTGAAGCTCTCTTT

length: 14
J: TRBJ2-7
size: many
D: TRBD1
V: TRBV2
CDR3: CASTIRTGGSEQYF
DNA: TGTGCCAGCACTATACGGACAGGGGGCTCCGAGCAGTACTTC

length: 15
J: TRBJ1-2
size: many
D: TRBD1
V: TRBV15
CDR3: CATSREDRVRGGYTF
DNA: TGTGCCACCAGCAGAGAGGACAGGGTTCGTGGGGGCTACACCTTC

length: 13
J: TRBJ2-7
size: many
D: -
V: TRBV27
CDR3: CASSSREQDEQYF
DNA: TGTGCCAGCAGCTCCCGGGAGCAGGACGAGCAGTACTTC

length: 14
J: TRBJ1-6
size: -
D: -
V: TRBV5-1
CDR3: CASSPLDARLALHF
DNA: TGCGCCAGCAGCCCCCTAGACGCTCGTCTGGCCCTCCACTTT

length: 16
J: TRBJ2-7
size: -
D: TRBD1
V: TRBV6-1
CDR3: CASSLGTGTGTYEQYF
DNA: TGTGCCAGCAGCCTTGGGACCGGGACAGGGACCTACGAGCAGTACTTC

length: 14
J: TRBJ1-2
size: many
D: -
V: TRBV7-2
CDR3: CASSLEQGSAGYTF
DNA: TGTGCCAGCAGCTTAGAACAGGGTTCAGCTGGCTACACCTTC

length: 15
J: TRBJ2-2
size: once
D: TRBD1
V: TRBV18
CDR3: CASSPDRERTGELFF
DNA: TGTGCCAGCTCACCCGACAGGGAGAGAACCGGGGAGCTGTTTTTT

length: 17
J: TRBJ2-7
size: many
D: -
V: TRBV4-2
CDR3: CASSETPFPSKELEQYF
DNA: TGTGCCAGCAGCGAAACCCCCTTCCCCTCGAAGGAGCTCGAGCAGTACTTC

length: 13
J: TRBJ2-5
size: many
D: TRBD1
V: TRBV2
CDR3: CASRVGQLETQYF
DNA: TGTGCCAGCAGGGTGGGACAGCTAGAGACCCAGTACTTC

length: 15
J: TRBJ2-7
size: many
D: -
V: TRBV6-5
CDR3: CASSLVGGNLYEQYF
DNA: TGTGCCAGCAGTCTAGTGGGGGGTAATCTCTACGAGCAGTACTTC

length: 16
J: TRBJ2-6
size: many
D: -
V: TRBV11-1
CDR3: CASSLAGGPGANVLTF
DNA: TGTGCCAGCAGCTTAGCTGGCGGGCCTGGGGCCAACGTCCTGACTTTC

length: 14
J: TRBJ1-2
size: many
D: TRBD1
V: TRBV28
CDR3: CASSSHRGSYGYTF
DNA: TGTGCCAGCAGTTCACACAGGGGGTCCTATGGCTACACCTTC

length: 15
J: TRBJ2-7
size: -
D: -
V: TRBV12-3/TRBV12-4
CDR3: CASSLVWADPYEQYF
DNA: TGTGCCAGCAGTTTAGTTTGGGCGGACCCCTACGAGCAGTACTTC

length: 13
J: TRBJ1-2
size: many
D: -
V: TRBV6-1
CDR3: CASSEGVGSGYTF
DNA: TGTGCCAGCAGTGAAGGGGTGGGCTCTGGCTACACCTTC

length: 13
J: TRBJ1-1
size: few
D: -
V: TRBV6-1
CDR3: CASKTTVNTEAFF
DNA: TGTGCCAGTAAGACGACAGTGAACACTGAAGCTTTCTTT

length: 16
J: TRBJ2-2
size: many
D: -
V: TRBV11-1
CDR3: CASSNTGTRNTGELFF
DNA: TGTGCCAGCAGCAATACCGGGACTCGGAACACCGGGGAGCTGTTTTTT

length: 14
J: TRBJ1-1
size: -
D: -
V: TRBV15
CDR3: CATSRGRQLPEAFF
DNA: TGTGCCACCAGCAGAGGTAGACAGCTTCCTGAAGCTTTCTTT

length: 16
J: TRBJ1-1
size: many
D: TRBD1
V: TRBV2
CDR3: CASSGRDRRGNTEAFF
DNA: TGTGCCAGCAGTGGACGGGACAGGCGAGGGAACACTGAAGCTTTCTTT

length: 19
J: TRBJ2-7
size: many
D: TRBD2
V: TRBV11-3
CDR3: CASSFSTFPGLVPRYEQYF
DNA: TGTGCCAGCAGCTTCTCGACATTCCCGGGACTAGTGCCTAGGTACGAGCAGTACTTC

length: 17
J: TRBJ2-7
size: many
D: -
V: TRBV7-2
CDR3: CASSLALWSGKVDEQYF
DNA: TGTGCCAGCAGCTTAGCGCTATGGTCAGGGAAGGTTGACGAGCAGTACTTC

length: 17
J: TRBJ2-4
size: many
D: TRBD2
V: TRBV19
CDR3: CASSPNPSGRTKNIQYF
DNA: TGTGCCAGTAGCCCTAACCCTAGCGGGAGAACCAAAAACATTCAGTACTTC